This T cell receptor (beta chain) was recorded in a study of blood T cell repertoires in COVID-19. In the original analysis: Reference gene primer amplification gave nucleated cell count estimates. The data were produced by immunoSEQ multiplex PCR, yet TCRdb's version contains in-frame clones alone and is incomplete. The V and J calls and clone size are taken from that table; D and trimming were inferred from the DNA. Of over 300,000 clones in the sample, roughly 89% were seen once. This CDR3 contains 13 residues. Germline loops: CDR1 MNHEY, CDR2 SMNVEV (reference sequence). The ends were cut back, 6 bases at V and 4 bases at J, with 12 bases in the middle.

This chain uses TRBV27 with TRBJ1-1, with a weak D call TRBD1 (5 bases). The receptor's source is a man between 18 and 29 years old with active or convalescent COVID-19. Sequenced material: peripheral blood. CDR3 sequence reads: CASSLQALTEAFF. CDR3 bases: TGTGCCAGCAGCCTACAGGCTCTCACTGAAGCTTTCTTT.